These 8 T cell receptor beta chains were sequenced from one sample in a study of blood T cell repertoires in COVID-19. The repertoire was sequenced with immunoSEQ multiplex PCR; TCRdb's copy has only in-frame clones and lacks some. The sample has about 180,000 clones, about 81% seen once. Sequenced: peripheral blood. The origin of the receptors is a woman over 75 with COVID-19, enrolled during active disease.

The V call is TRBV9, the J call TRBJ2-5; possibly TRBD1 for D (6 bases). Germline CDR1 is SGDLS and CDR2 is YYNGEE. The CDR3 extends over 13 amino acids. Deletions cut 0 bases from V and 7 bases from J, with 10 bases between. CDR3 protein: CASSVGGPGTQYF. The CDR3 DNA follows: TGTGCCAGCAGCGTAGGGGGGCCCGGGACCCAGTACTTC.

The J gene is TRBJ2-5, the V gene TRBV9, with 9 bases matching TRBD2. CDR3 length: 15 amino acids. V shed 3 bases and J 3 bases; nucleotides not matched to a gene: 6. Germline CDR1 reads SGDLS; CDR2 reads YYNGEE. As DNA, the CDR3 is TGTGCCAGCAGCGCCTCAGCGGGAGGCGAAGAGACCCAGTACTTC. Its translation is CASSASAGGEETQYF.

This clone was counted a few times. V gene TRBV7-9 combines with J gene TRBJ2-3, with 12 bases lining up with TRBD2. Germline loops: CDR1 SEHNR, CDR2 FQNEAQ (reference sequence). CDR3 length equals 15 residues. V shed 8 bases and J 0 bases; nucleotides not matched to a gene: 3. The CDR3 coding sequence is TGTGCCAGCGACGGGACTAGCGGGAGCACAGATACGCAGTATTTT. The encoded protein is CASDGTSGSTDTQYF.

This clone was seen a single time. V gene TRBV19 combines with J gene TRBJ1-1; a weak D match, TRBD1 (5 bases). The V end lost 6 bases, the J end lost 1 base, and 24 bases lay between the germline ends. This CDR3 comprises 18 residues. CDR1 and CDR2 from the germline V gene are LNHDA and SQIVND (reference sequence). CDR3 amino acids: CASRTLGKGITQNTEAFF. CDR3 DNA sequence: TGTGCCAGTAGAACTCTAGGCAAGGGGATAACTCAGAACACTGAAGCTTTCTTT.

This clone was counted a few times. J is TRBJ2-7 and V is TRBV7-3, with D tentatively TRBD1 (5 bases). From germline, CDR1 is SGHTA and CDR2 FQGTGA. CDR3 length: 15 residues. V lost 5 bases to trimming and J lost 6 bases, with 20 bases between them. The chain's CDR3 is CASSPGHPSLGEQYF. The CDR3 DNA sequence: TGTGCCAGCAGCCCCGGACACCCATCCTTGGGCGAGCAGTACTTC.

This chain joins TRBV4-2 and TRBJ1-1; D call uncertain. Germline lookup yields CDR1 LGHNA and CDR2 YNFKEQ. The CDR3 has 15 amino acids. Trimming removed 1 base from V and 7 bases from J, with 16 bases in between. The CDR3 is CASSQVQGSGYEAFF. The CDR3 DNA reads TGTGCCAGCAGCCAAGTCCAAGGTTCAGGCTATGAAGCTTTCTTT.

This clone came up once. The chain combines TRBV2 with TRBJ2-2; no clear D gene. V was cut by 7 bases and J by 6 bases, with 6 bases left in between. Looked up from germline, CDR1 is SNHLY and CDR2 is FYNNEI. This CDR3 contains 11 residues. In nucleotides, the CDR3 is TGTGCCAGCACGGTGGCCGGGGAGCTGTTTTTT. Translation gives CASTVAGELFF.

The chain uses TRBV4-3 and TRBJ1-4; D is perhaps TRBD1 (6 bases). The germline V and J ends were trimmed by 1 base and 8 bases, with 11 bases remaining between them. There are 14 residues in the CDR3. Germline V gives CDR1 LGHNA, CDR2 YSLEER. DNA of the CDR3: TGCGCCAGCAGCCAAGTCAGGGGAAGGGAAAAACTGTTTTTT. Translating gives CASSQVRGREKLFF.